This TCR beta chain originates from a study of blood T cell repertoires in COVID-19. Background on the study: COVID-19 samples collected from the United States, Italy and Spain covered acute and convalescent phases. Sources were T cells, B-cell-depleted T cells, or PBMCs; the material itself was cDNA or gDNA.

Between the trimmed V and J ends, which lost 1 base and 3 bases, there was a span of 19 bases. The CDR3 has 18 amino acids. CDR1 SGHTA and CDR2 FQGNSA come from the germline V gene. In its sample, this clone was seen once. The Seattle patients, enrolled during active infection, were followed longitudinally. Authors' methods: Using reference gene primer amplification, nucleated cell counts were estimated. Assay: immunoSEQ multiplex PCR; the TCRdb copy retains only in-frame clones and omits some. V and J calls plus clone size are reproduced from that table; the DNA served to infer D and trimming. The data hold about 170,000 clones, with more than 75% observed a single time.

V is TRBV7-2 and J is TRBJ1-3, with a weak D call TRBD1 (6 bases). The sample was peripheral blood. This receptor was identified in a man in his late teens or twenties with COVID-19, enrolled during active disease. For the CDR3, the DNA is TGTGCCAGCAGCTTAGTTTTCAAGAGGACAGAGTTTGGAAACACCATATATTTT. Translation gives CASSLVFKRTEFGNTIYF.